This entry concerns a single T cell receptor (beta chain). At least ten counts were recorded for this clonotype. Its antigen has not been determined. The record has no base qualities; no much larger clone is one base away. The intended sense of this specimen's time point label: newly diagnosed GD, antithyroid drugs for less than 3 months. For both TCR sequencing and RNA sequencing, RNA was extracted from PBMCs using TRIzol. The diagnosis of Graves' disease followed American Thyroid Association guidelines. Recruitment of patients was carried out at an endocrinology department in Xi'an, China. Each patient gave roughly 10 milliliters of peripheral blood, collected in an EDTA anticoagulant tube. PBMCs were isolated by Ficoll Paque Plus density gradient separation without further T cell sorting. An Agilent 2100 Bioanalyzer and agarose gel were used to check RNA quality, while a NanoDrop 2000 measured RNA concentration.

The library was produced with multiplex PCR. Sequencing instrument: Illumina HiSeq 4000. TCR beta libraries were built with iRepertoire HTBI primers and Arm-PCR amplification of CDR3 regions. Before sequencing, the PCR products went through gel purification. The paper's data handling went like this. A total of 60 to 80 TRBV and some 15 TRBJ segments were identified across samples and were used for gene usage analysis of CDR3 amino acid clonotypes. COPE and FqMerger were used to merge filtered high-quality paired reads into contigs. Contigs were aligned with BLAST to IMGT TRBV, TRBD and TRBJ reference genes, and CDR3 was defined per IMGT. Any clonotype with a frequency above 0.1% was counted as a highly expanded clone. Shannon entropy served as the measure of repertoire diversity, while the Gini coefficient captured V-J evenness. A clonotype was considered public if more than one individual shared it. TCRdb reworked the public reads: Q25 trimming with fastp, MiXCR clone assembly, productive beta chains retained. Rows are combined by CDR3 protein, so each entry shows the most common genes and DNA. The V and J calls come from TCRdb's annotation, not from the publication. Across this sample there are a few hundred thousand distinct CDR3 sequences, with less than 20% seen only once. Of the sample, less than 30% is held by the ten largest clones.

This entry comes from a study of regulatory T cells in long-lasting Graves disease (dated by TCRdb to the early 2020s). In the study overall: Antithyroid drugs had been taken for less than 3 months by newly diagnosed Graves' disease patients. This study used TCR sequencing and RNA sequencing of peripheral blood to compare persistent Graves' disease patients against newly diagnosed Graves' disease patients. The study took place in China and was registered as a clinical trial. A total of roughly 35 samples underwent TCR sequencing: around 13 from persistent and approximately 20 from newly diagnosed Graves' disease patients.

From V the trimming removes 1 base and from J it removes 4 bases, while the gene matches leave 9 bases of the junction unaccounted for. According to the germline V gene, CDR1 reads SGHTA and CDR2 reads FQGNSA. There are 16 amino acids in the CDR3, from cysteine to phenylalanine inclusive. The kept DNA is CDR3 alone, 48 bases in frame from the first base. Summary of the overall study and its limitations: Sequencing and analysis were restricted to the TCR beta chain. Compared with newly diagnosed patients, persistent Graves' disease patients had lower TCR Shannon entropy and fewer highly expanded clones, which suggests clonal expansion. Only peripheral blood was studied, because thyroid tissue, the primary lesion, was inaccessible. Patients with persistent disease shared more public clonotypes (about 2,700) than newly diagnosed patients did (more than 900). The authors acknowledged the small sample size as a limitation that may reduce accuracy. TRBV28, TRBJ1-2 and TRBJ2-5 were preferentially used in persistent disease, while TRBV20-1 and TRBJ2-1 were favored in newly diagnosed disease.

This sample also appeared in a second study, on T cells in Graves' hyperthyroidism and ophthalmopathy. The second study also describes: Graves' hyperthyroidism was defined as stable when no progression to ophthalmopathy occurred over 18 months of follow-up. Hyperthyroidism patients were aged 18 to 65 years and newly diagnosed, with disease duration of less than 2 months. Any patient with an uncontrolled infection, another autoimmune disease, pregnancy or lactation was excluded. Clinical symptoms, serum thyroxine and TRAb, thyroid ultrasound, and orbital computed tomography formed the basis for the diagnoses. A first-round RT-PCR of the TCR CDR3 used the HTBI primer set with the Qiagen OneStep RT-PCR kit. Blood samples also contained most of the expanded thyroid clonotypes (frequency above 0.001), which suggests that blood repertoires may reflect thyroid immune responses. A model built on a 13 V-J signature distinguished ophthalmopathy from stable hyperthyroidism, reaching about 88% sensitivity and approximately 81% specificity in cross-validation and 80%/75% in testing. In validation, progression to ophthalmopathy was predicted by the model with approximately 67% sensitivity and roughly 72% specificity, a median of 6.5 months before onset. To identify distinguishing TCR V-J signatures, a discovery cohort of 90 to 100 patients was used, comprising under 45 with Graves' ophthalmopathy and 55 to 65 with stable Graves' hyperthyroidism. Prospective prediction of ophthalmopathy was tested in an independent validation cohort of fewer than 20 hyperthyroidism patients and around 16 patients who later progressed to ophthalmopathy. The 95 to 100 discovery patients were randomly divided into training and test sets at a 7:3 ratio. In addition, the study compared T-cell repertoires in thyroid tissue and in blood from about 6 Graves' hyperthyroidism patients. Once sampling was done, hyperthyroidism patients were given methimazole at a starting dose of 30 mg daily, whereas ophthalmopathy patients were given high-dose intravenous methylprednisolone. A second multiplex PCR round built the libraries, followed by size selection and purification. Paired-end sequencing of the libraries was performed with 100 bp reads on an Illumina HiSeq2000. SOAPnuke was used to process the raw data, removing reads that contained adapters or uncalled bases, had a mean Phred below 15, or lacked an exact match to the constant primer or identifier. High-quality paired reads were merged with COPE v1.2.5, and unique nucleotide sequences were defined as clonotypes. MiTCR v1.1 was used to align the clonotypes against IMGT TRBV, TRBD and TRBJ reference segments. The analysis included only V-J combinations with a frequency above 0.0001, which together covered about 99% of the repertoires. A TCS score was defined as the ratio between F50 (clonal expansion) and ExV (chaos), using BLOSUM62-based TCRdist between CDR3 peptides within each V-J. Welch's t-statistics and random forest reduced several hundred V-J features to roughly 13, which were used in a naive Bayes classifier (R e1071). Sample size was not statistically predetermined, and blinding of investigators to group allocation was not performed. The paper describes TCR Vbeta CDR3 sequencing of 140 or so peripheral blood samples, made up of around 41 ophthalmopathy patients, roughly 72 hyperthyroidism patients and approximately 17 progressor patients.

The sample in question was peripheral blood mononuclear cells (PBMCs), obtained at new diagnosis, from a patient treated with antithyroid drugs. The rearranged segments are TRBV7-2 and TRBJ1-2, and 7 junctional nucleotides match TRBD1. The clonotype comes from a woman aged 18-29 years with Graves disease. Donor details come from another sample of the same person, matched by shared clones. The DNA reads TGTGCCAGCAGCTTAGAACCGGGACAGAAAATCTATGGCTACACCTTC. The encoded protein is CASSLEPGQKIYGYTF.